Listed below are T cell receptor beta chains from one sample, sequenced in a study of chemoradiotherapy in HPV16-positive cancers. The data were produced by immunoSEQ multiplex PCR, yet TCRdb's version contains in-frame clones alone and is incomplete. The profile covers 20,000 to 25,000 clones, with roughly 89% appearing a single time and just under 6% taken by the ten largest. The input for sequencing was blood, taken from a patient who underwent chemoradiotherapy. These receptors were obtained from a human donor with HPV-associated anogenital cancer. Each CDR3 is given with its conserved first and last residue. A D gene is named only where the DNA matches it firmly. Size tells how often a clone was seen (once, few, many) or the class of an expanded clone, and some rows leave it out.

j_gene	len	abundance	d_gene	v_gene	CDR3aa	CDR3nt
TRBJ2-1	14	.	TRBD1	TRBV7-8	CASSFDRGVNEQFF	TGTGCCAGCAGCTTCGACAGGGGGGTCAATGAGCAGTTCTTC
TRBJ2-4	17	.	TRBD2	TRBV5-5	CASSFVGGGLAKNIQYF	TGTGCCAGCAGCTTCGTTGGCGGGGGACTAGCCAAAAACATTCAGTACTTC
TRBJ2-6	16	.	.	TRBV19	CASIPSQGSGANVLTF	TGTGCCAGTATCCCCTCTCAGGGATCTGGGGCCAACGTCCTGACTTTC
TRBJ2-1	12	.	TRBD2	TRBV10-3	CAISSGTNEQFF	TGTGCCATCAGTAGCGGGACCAATGAGCAGTTCTTC
TRBJ1-4	16	medium-sized	.	TRBV15	CATSRDRGQLYEKLFF	TGTGCCACCAGCAGAGATCGAGGACAGCTGTATGAAAAACTGTTTTTT
TRBJ2-3	16	.	TRBD2	TRBV9	CASSATSGESTDTQYF	TGTGCCAGCAGCGCTACTAGCGGGGAAAGCACAGATACGCAGTATTTT
TRBJ2-1	19	.	TRBD2	TRBV5-1	CASSLALAGGATRYNEQFF	TGCGCCAGCAGCTTGGCGTTAGCGGGGGGAGCCACAAGATACAATGAGCAGTTCTTC
TRBJ2-3	15	.	.	TRBV6-5	CASSFYRTSTDTQYF	TGTGCCAGCAGTTTCTACAGGACGAGCACAGATACGCAGTATTTT
TRBJ2-2	16	.	.	TRBV27	CASRPVGARRTGELFF	TGTGCCAGCAGGCCGGTGGGGGCGCGTAGGACCGGGGAGCTGTTTTTT
TRBJ2-5	16	.	TRBD2	TRBV11-2	CASSLVGQGGRETQYF	TGTGCCAGCAGCTTAGTGGGCCAGGGCGGGAGGGAGACCCAGTACTTC
TRBJ2-3	10	.	.	TRBV20-1	CSASYDTQYF	TGCAGTGCTAGCTATGATACGCAGTATTTT
TRBJ2-7	14	.	.	TRBV10-3	CAISDRRESYEQYF	TGTGCCATCAGCGATAGACGGGAGTCCTACGAGCAGTACTTC
TRBJ2-5	15	.	.	TRBV5-4	CASSVDNRVRETQYF	TGTGCCAGCAGCGTGGACAACAGGGTTAGGGAGACCCAGTACTTC
TRBJ2-3	15	.	.	TRBV9	CASSSNGQHTDTQYF	TGTGCCAGCAGCTCCAACGGACAGCACACAGATACGCAGTATTTT
TRBJ1-3	18	.	.	TRBV7-9	CASSPRTGERGSGNTIYF	TGTGCCAGCAGCCCTCGGACTGGGGAGAGGGGTTCTGGAAACACCATATATTTT
TRBJ2-6	15	.	.	TRBV2	CASSEAGSGANVLTF	TGTGCCAGCAGTGAGGCCGGCTCTGGGGCCAACGTCCTGACTTTC
TRBJ1-2	12	.	.	TRBV6-4	CASSDSGEGYTF	TGTGCCAGCAGTGACTCGGGGGAAGGCTACACCTTC
TRBJ2-1	15	.	.	TRBV6-6	CASSYFLPAYNEQFF	TGTGCCAGCAGTTACTTCCTTCCTGCTTACAATGAGCAGTTCTTC
TRBJ2-6	15	.	.	TRBV5-4	CASSLDSSGANVLTF	TGTGCCAGCAGCTTAGACTCCTCTGGGGCCAACGTCCTGACTTTC
TRBJ1-5	16	once	.	TRBV6-1	CASSEFRGPAVQPQHF	TGTGCCAGCAGTGAATTCAGAGGCCCAGCAGTACAGCCCCAGCATTTT
TRBJ1-2	16	.	.	TRBV12-2	CASRLVSPGLPFPYTF	TGTGCAAGTCGCTTAGTTTCCCCGGGATTACCCTTTCCCTACACCTTC
TRBJ1-1	14	.	.	TRBV7-9	CASSRDRTNTEAFF	TGTGCCAGCAGTAGGGACCGAACGAACACTGAAGCTTTCTTT
TRBJ2-1	18	.	.	TRBV7-9	CASSLGSNDRSSYNEQLF	TGTGCCAGCAGCTTAGGGTCCAATGACAGGAGCTCCTACAATGAGCAGCTCTTC
TRBJ1-5	14	.	.	TRBV6-4	CASSDGGRGQPQHF	TGTGCCAGCAGTGATGGGGGTAGGGGTCAGCCCCAGCATTTT
TRBJ2-5	15	.	TRBD2	TRBV2	CASRPGTSVKETQYF	TGTGCCAGCAGGCCAGGGACTAGCGTAAAGGAGACCCAGTACTTC
TRBJ1-4	14	.	TRBD1	TRBV5-4	CASSFRQGDEKLFF	TGTGCCAGCAGCTTTCGACAGGGGGATGAAAAACTGTTTTTT
TRBJ2-7	18	large	TRBD2	TRBV15	CATSRVKLAGGPIYEQYF	TGTGCCACCAGCAGAGTCAAGCTAGCGGGGGGGCCAATCTACGAGCAGTACTTC
TRBJ2-2	15	.	.	TRBV7-9	CASSLGEISTGELFF	TGTGCCAGCAGCTTAGGTGAGATCAGCACCGGGGAGCTGTTTTTT
TRBJ1-1	12	.	.	TRBV27	CASSRGGTEAFF	TGTGCCAGCAGTCGCGGGGGGACTGAAGCTTTCTTT
TRBJ2-1	16	.	TRBD2	TRBV2	CASRVGRTSSYNEQFF	TGTGCCAGCCGAGTCGGTCGGACTAGCTCCTACAATGAGCAGTTCTTC
TRBJ2-1	14	.	.	TRBV11-3	CASSLSRAANEQFF	TGTGCCAGCAGCTTATCCAGGGCTGCGAATGAGCAGTTCTTC
TRBJ1-6	15	.	.	TRBV2	CASSPVEGPNSPLHF	TGTGCCAGCAGCCCCGTAGAGGGCCCTAATTCACCCCTCCACTTT
TRBJ1-2	15	.	.	TRBV6-1	CASSPIGGGSYGYTF	TGTGCCAGCAGCCCAATTGGGGGAGGAAGCTATGGCTACACCTTC
TRBJ1-5	13	.	.	TRBV2	CASIRDSNQPQHF	TGTGCCAGCATCCGGGACAGCAATCAGCCCCAGCATTTT
TRBJ1-2	15	.	TRBD1	TRBV19	CASSPTGAVYYGYTF	TGTGCCAGTAGTCCGACAGGGGCCGTATACTATGGCTACACCTTC
TRBJ2-7	15	.	TRBD2	TRBV10-1	CASSEYRGGPDEQYF	TGCGCCAGCAGTGAGTATCGGGGGGGGCCTGACGAGCAGTACTTC
TRBJ1-6	17	.	TRBD1	TRBV18	CASSSETGSSYNSPLHF	TGTGCCAGCTCATCAGAGACAGGGAGCTCCTATAATTCACCCCTCCACTTT
TRBJ2-1	16	.	TRBD2	TRBV29-1	CSVEGSGGASYNEQFF	TGCAGCGTTGAAGGTAGCGGGGGGGCATCCTACAATGAGCAGTTCTTC
TRBJ2-1	15	.	TRBD2	TRBV9	CASSALAGGRHEQFF	TGTGCCAGCAGCGCACTAGCGGGGGGGCGTCATGAGCAGTTCTTC
TRBJ2-1	14	.	TRBD2	TRBV5-1	CATTSGGAPNEQFF	TGCGCCACGACGAGCGGGGGGGCCCCCAATGAGCAGTTCTTC
TRBJ2-6	18	.	TRBD2	TRBV7-9	CASSSSSGGTSGANVLTF	TGTGCCAGCAGCTCATCCAGCGGGGGGACCTCTGGGGCCAACGTCCTGACTTTC
TRBJ1-1	15	.	.	TRBV30	CAWSATRAVNTEAFF	TGTGCCTGGAGTGCGACCCGCGCAGTGAACACTGAAGCTTTCTTT
TRBJ2-3	14	.	.	TRBV29-1	CSVEPGLHTDTQYF	TGCAGCGTTGAGCCCGGGTTACACACAGATACGCAGTATTTT